What follows are 32 T cell receptor beta chains derived from one specimen sequenced in a study of T cell responses to AZD1222 COVID-19 vaccine. Some clones are missing from TCRdb's copy, which holds only in-frame ones; the method was immunoSEQ multiplex PCR. The sample lists roughly 120,000 clones, 89% seen once, with about 4.5% in the top ten. Sequencing was performed on peripheral blood, taken on day 0 of AZD1222 vaccination. Receptors originate from an adult in good health.

The chain is built from TRBV27 and TRBJ1-1; no clear D gene. This CDR3 has 14 amino acids. The germline gives CDR1 MNHEY, CDR2 SMNVEV (reference sequence). V dropped 0 bases and J dropped 4 bases, with 9 bases sitting between them. The CDR3 protein is CASSLSPGSTEAFF. The CDR3 region has the DNA TGTGCCAGCAGTTTATCACCGGGGAGCACTGAAGCTTTCTTT.

The rearrangement uses TRBV6-5 and TRBJ2-1; D not certain. The V end lost 6 bases, the J end lost 0 bases, and 12 bases lay between the germline ends. Germline lookup yields CDR1 MNHEY and CDR2 SVGAGI. CDR3 length: 15 amino acids. CDR3 DNA sequence: TGTGCCAGCAGCCCCGGACGGAGCTCCTACAATGAGCAGTTCTTC. Translation gives CASSPGRSSYNEQFF.

The CDR3 nucleotides are TGTGCCAGCGAAGGACAGGGCACCGGGGAGCTGTTTTTT. Translation gives CASEGQGTGELFF. The V and J genes are TRBV2 and TRBJ2-2; TRBD1 aligns across 8 bases. The CDR3 totals 13 residues. CDR1 is SNHLY, CDR2 FYNNEI, per germline. V gave up 8 bases and J gave up 4 bases; unmatched junction bases: 3. Variable domain in full (rest from reference TRBV2 and TRBJ2-2): EPEVTQTPSHQVTQMGQEVILRCVPISNHLYFYWYRQILGQKVEFLVSFYNNEISEKSEIFDDQFSVERPDGSNFTLKIRSTKLEDSAMYFCASEGQGTGELFFGEGSRLTVL.

This sequence joins TRBV7-9 and TRBJ2-7; D call uncertain. V was cut by 4 bases and J by 5 bases, with 12 bases left in between. CDR1 is SEHNR and CDR2 is FQNEAQ in the germline V gene (reference sequence). CDR3 length equals 13 residues. The DNA of the CDR3 is TGTGCCAGCAGCTCCACGCGGCAGGACGAGCAGTACTTC. Translating gives CASSSTRQDEQYF.

The chain couples TRBV15 to TRBJ2-1, with D tentatively TRBD2 (5 bases). CDR3 length: 16 amino acids. V was cut by 0 bases and J by 3 bases, with 12 bases left in between. CDR1 and CDR2 from the germline V gene are LNHNV and YYDKDF (reference sequence). CDR3 loop: CATSRDSGSLYNEQFF. The CDR3 coding sequence is TGTGCCACCAGCAGAGATTCGGGGTCCCTCTACAATGAGCAGTTCTTC.

V and J are TRBV7-2 and TRBJ2-1, with D uncertain. Germline values: CDR1 SGHTA, CDR2 FQGNSA. CDR3 length: 12 residues. V dropped 2 bases and J dropped 5 bases, with 4 bases sitting between them. CDR3 nucleotide sequence: TGTGCCAGCAGCTTACCGGACAATGAGCAGTTCTTC. It translates to CASSLPDNEQFF.

This chain connects TRBV30 to TRBJ1-6, with 7 positions matching TRBD1. The junction had 16 bases not matched to a gene; V was cut back by 7 bases and J by 10 bases. From germline, CDR1 is GTSNPN and CDR2 SVGIG (reference sequence). The CDR3 runs 15 residues. The CDR3 protein is CAFLGQDHQGSPLHF. The CDR3 nucleotides read TGTGCCTTCCTCGGACAGGACCACCAGGGATCACCCCTCCACTTT.

The chain joins TRBV12-3 or TRBV12-4 to TRBJ1-1; D not certain. The CDR3 sequence is 13 residues long. V was shortened by 3 bases and J by 1 base, with 6 bases between the two germline ends. CDR3 in amino acids: CASSFYGNTEAFF. The DNA for the CDR3 is TGTGCCAGCAGTTTCTACGGGAACACTGAAGCTTTCTTT.

Regarding this clone: This specimen includes other DNA sequences encoding the same CDR3. This rearrangement joins TRBV7-8 to TRBJ2-1; 9 nucleotides align to TRBD2. The CDR3 extends over 16 amino acids. Unmatched junction bases numbered 5, after V lost 5 bases and J lost 0 bases. CDR1 is SGHVS, CDR2 FQNEAQ, per germline. CDR3 nucleotides: TGTGCCAGCAGCCCTCTAGCGGGGAGCTCCTACAATGAGCAGTTCTTC. Protein product: CASSPLAGSSYNEQFF. The full variable domain, with the rest looked up from reference TRBV7-8 and TRBJ2-1, is GAGVSQSPRYKVAKRGQDVALRCDPISGHVSLFWYQQALGQGPEFLTYFQNEAQLDKSGLPSDRFFAERPEGSVSTLKIQRTQQEDSAVYLCASSPLAGSSYNEQFFGPGTRLTVL.

This chain joins TRBV19 and TRBJ1-4; 7 bases match TRBD1. The germline V gene has CDR1 LNHDA and CDR2 SQIVND (reference sequence). The ends lost 10 bases at V and 7 bases at J; junction bases unmatched: 6. The CDR3 length is 12 residues. CDR3 region: CATGQVLEKLFF. In nucleotides, the CDR3 is TGTGCCACCGGACAGGTACTTGAAAAACTGTTTTTT.

This chain joins TRBV29-1 and TRBJ2-1, with TRBD2 matching over 13 bases. CDR1 is SQVTM and CDR2 is ANQGSEA in the germline V gene. V lost 7 bases, J lost 7 bases, and 10 bases stayed unmatched. CDR3 size: 15 residues. This chain's CDR3 is CSGKARTSGRNEQFF. In DNA form, the CDR3 reads TGCAGCGGTAAAGCGCGGACTAGCGGGAGAAATGAGCAGTTCTTC.

This chain joins TRBV5-6 and TRBJ1-4; D unclear. CDR1 SGHDT and CDR2 YYEEEE come from the germline V gene. V lost 4 bases and J 4 bases, leaving 5 bases between the germline ends. This CDR3 spans 12 amino acids. The CDR3 sequence is CASSPFNEKLFF. The CDR3 nucleotides read TGTGCCAGCAGCCCATTTAATGAAAAACTGTTTTTT.

This clone was detected only once. This sequence joins TRBV5-6 and TRBJ2-2, with TRBD2 as a possible D gene (5 bases). Germline V gene lookup returns CDR1 SGHDT and CDR2 YYEEEE. The V end lost 2 bases, the J end lost 2 bases, and 7 bases lay between the germline ends. This CDR3 comprises 14 residues. The chain's CDR3 is CASSFGVNTGELFF. CDR3 DNA: TGTGCCAGCAGCTTCGGGGTCAACACCGGGGAGCTGTTTTTT.

J is TRBJ2-1 and V is TRBV28; tentative D call: TRBD1 (5 bases). Germline V gene sequence: CDR1 MDHEN, CDR2 SYDVKM. V was pared by 5 bases and J by 3 bases, with 11 bases between. The CDR3 has 14 residues. The CDR3 nucleotides are TGTGCCAGCAGTCCCCACGACAGCTACAATGAGCAGTTCTTC. Translation: CASSPHDSYNEQFF.

J is TRBJ1-1 and V is TRBV14, with D maybe TRBD1 (6 bases). The CDR3 is 13 residues long. CDR1 and CDR2 (germline): SGHDN, FVKESK. V was clipped by 1 base and J by 5 bases, with 8 bases between them. The CDR3 DNA sequence: TGTGCCAGCAGCCAAGTAGGGGGGACTGAAGCTTTCTTT. The encoded protein is CASSQVGGTEAFF.

This clone was detected once. The DNA of the CDR3 is TGTGCCAGCTCAAGGAGTGGCAGCACAGATACGCAGTATTTT. Protein: CASSRSGSTDTQYF. V is TRBV18 and J is TRBJ2-3; D remains ambiguous. The length of the CDR3 is 14 residues. The germline V gene has CDR1 KGHSH and CDR2 LQKENI. The V end lost 5 bases, the J end lost 0 bases, and 9 bases lay between the germline ends.

The CDR3, as DNA: TGTGCCAGCAGCTTGCAGGGGAACTCTGGAAACACCATATATTTT. It encodes CASSLQGNSGNTIYF. The chain employs TRBV5-5 and TRBJ1-3; weak D call: TRBD1 (6 bases). The CDR3 has 15 amino acids. From germline, CDR1 is SGHKS and CDR2 YYEKEE (reference sequence). Trimming removed 1 base at V and 0 bases at J, with 8 bases between. Together with reference TRBV5-5 and TRBJ1-3, the CDR3 gives the full variable domain: DAGVTQSPTHLIKTRGQQVTLRCSPISGHKSVSWYQQVLGQGPQFIFQYYEKEERGRGNFPDRFSARQFPNYSSELNVNALLLGDSALYLCASSLQGNSGNTIYFGEGSWLTVV.

This clone was found a few times. V is TRBV11-2 and J is TRBJ1-3; D perhaps matches TRBD1 (6 bases). CDR1 SGHAT and CDR2 FQNNGV come from the germline V gene. Trimming pared 1 base from V and 0 bases from J, leaving 10 bases between. This CDR3 has 16 residues. The CDR3 loop reads CASSLVRGYSGNTIYF. CDR3 DNA sequence: TGTGCCAGCAGCTTAGTCAGGGGATACTCTGGAAACACCATATATTTT. The whole variable domain, filled in from reference TRBV11-2 and TRBJ1-3, reads EAGVAQSPRYKIIEKRQSVAFWCNPISGHATLYWYQQILGQGPKLLIQFQNNGVVDDSQLPKDRFSAERLKGVDSTLKIQPAKLEDSAVYLCASSLVRGYSGNTIYFGEGSWLTVV.

The chain uses TRBV30 and TRBJ1-3, with 9 bases that match TRBD1. CDR3 length equals 19 residues. Losses at the gene ends were 7 bases for V and 0 bases for J; bases not matched to a gene: 19. The germline CDR1 and CDR2 sequences are GTSNPN and SVGIG (reference sequence). CDR3 coding DNA: TGTGCCTTGGATTCACTTGGACAGGGGAAATTTAGCTCTGGAAACACCATATATTTT. Its protein is CALDSLGQGKFSSGNTIYF.

The rearrangement uses TRBV15 and TRBJ1-4; TRBD1 agrees at 9 bases. The V gene's germline CDR1 is LNHNV and CDR2 YYDKDF (reference sequence). V shed 4 bases, J shed 8 bases, and the junction held 8 bases outside the gene matches. The CDR3 has 15 amino acids. The CDR3 here is CATSIRTGDPEKLFF. The CDR3 region has the DNA TGTGCCACCAGCATAAGGACAGGGGATCCGGAAAAACTGTTTTTT.

This clone has just one count. The J gene is TRBJ1-1, the V gene TRBV5-1; 11 bases map to TRBD1. V gave up 3 bases and J gave up 4 bases; unmatched junction bases: 8. Germline assignment: CDR1 SGHRS and CDR2 YFSETQ. The CDR3 extends over 16 amino acids. The DNA for the CDR3 is TGCGCCAGCAGCTCGGGGACAGGGGGTTGGGTCACTGAAGCTTTCTTT. Protein product: CASSSGTGGWVTEAFF.

This chain joins TRBV5-1 and TRBJ2-1; possible D gene TRBD2, 6 bases. V gave up 1 base and J gave up 7 bases, with 12 bases separating them. The CDR3 is 14 amino acids. Germline CDR1 and CDR2: SGHRS and YFSETQ. This CDR3 is CASSLSGVWNEQFF. CDR3 in DNA: TGCGCCAGCAGCTTGTCGGGAGTCTGGAATGAGCAGTTCTTC.

The count of this clone is one. The rearrangement joins TRBV29-1 to TRBJ2-3, with 7 nucleotides matching TRBD1. CDR3 length: 12 residues. Germline V gene lookup returns CDR1 SQVTM and CDR2 ANQGSEA. Unmatched junction bases numbered 11, after V lost 7 bases and J lost 10 bases. The CDR3 reads CSARGPSVSQYF. The CDR3 DNA sequence: TGCAGCGCGAGGGGGCCCAGCGTTTCGCAGTATTTT.

This CDR3 is CASSAYRGPSYEQYF. The CDR3 DNA is TGTGCCAGTAGCGCCTACAGGGGACCCTCCTACGAGCAGTACTTC. The chain joins TRBV6-4 to TRBJ2-7; 7 nucleotides match TRBD1. The CDR3 covers 15 residues. Unmatched junction bases numbered 11, after V lost 9 bases and J lost 0 bases. Per germline, CDR1 MRHNA and CDR2 SNTAGT.

The chain couples TRBV19 to TRBJ1-1; D call uncertain. The germline gives CDR1 LNHDA, CDR2 SQIVND (reference sequence). This CDR3 comprises 13 residues. Trimming left V 6 bases short and J 1 base short, with 9 bases between. As DNA, the CDR3 is TGTGCCAGTAGAAGCCGGGGGAACACTGAAGCTTTCTTT. It yields the protein CASRSRGNTEAFF. The full variable domain, completed using reference TRBV19 and TRBJ1-1, is DGGITQSPKYLFRKEGQNVTLSCEQNLNHDAMYWYRQDPGQGLRLIYYSQIVNDFQKGDIAEGYSVSREKKESFPLTVTSAQKNPTAFYLCASRSRGNTEAFFGQGTRLTVV.

The chain joins TRBV6-1 to TRBJ1-2, with D tentatively TRBD1 (5 bases). Between the trimmed V and J ends, which lost 2 bases and 5 bases, there was a span of 6 bases. The germline gives CDR1 MNHNS, CDR2 SASEGT. This CDR3 contains 12 residues. CDR3 residues: CASSEWGYGYTF. CDR3 sequence (DNA): TGTGCCAGCAGTGAATGGGGGTATGGCTACACCTTC.

This clone appeared once. The rearrangement uses TRBV5-5 and TRBJ2-1, with D unresolved. The CDR3 consists of 16 residues. Deletions cut 4 bases from V and 1 base from J, with 15 bases between. Germline V CDR1 and CDR2: SGHKS, YYEKEE (reference sequence). The CDR3 region has the DNA TGTGCCAGCAGCCCCGGGTTTGAGCTGTCCTACAATGAGCAGTTCTTC. It yields the protein CASSPGFELSYNEQFF.

J is TRBJ2-7 and V is TRBV5-1; D is unresolved. The CDR3 runs 14 residues. With 2 bases removed from V and 7 bases from J, the gap between germline ends came to 16 bases. Per the germline V gene, CDR1 is SGHRS and CDR2 is YFSETQ. The DNA of the CDR3 is TGCGCCAGCAGCTTAGGTACACCCGGTAATGAGCAGTACTTC. Protein: CASSLGTPGNEQYF.

This chain connects TRBV3-1 (or the pseudogene TRBV3-2) to TRBJ2-1, with TRBD2 matching 14 bases. This CDR3 comprises 15 residues. V trimming: 4 bases; J trimming: 8 bases; junction bases outside the gene matches: 4. Germline V gene sequence: CDR1 LGHDT, CDR2 YNNKEL (reference sequence). The CDR3 sequence: CASSRTSGGYYEQFF. For the CDR3, the DNA is TGTGCCAGCAGCCGGACTAGCGGGGGGTACTATGAGCAGTTCTTC.

The rearrangement joins TRBV28 to TRBJ2-5, with unresolved D. Per germline, CDR1 MDHEN and CDR2 SYDVKM. The CDR3 has 13 residues. The germline V and J ends were trimmed by 5 bases and 3 bases, with 10 bases remaining between them. The CDR3 sequence: CASSPDAEETQYF. The CDR3 DNA reads as TGTGCCAGCAGTCCCGACGCCGAAGAGACCCAGTACTTC. The full variable domain, completed using reference TRBV28 and TRBJ2-5, is DVKVTQSSRYLVKRTGEKVFLECVQDMDHENMFWYRQDPGLGLRLIYFSYDVKMKEKGDIPEGYSVSREKKERFSLILESASTNQTSMYLCASSPDAEETQYFGPGTRLLVL.

This chain uses TRBV19 with TRBJ2-1, with 7 bases aligning to TRBD2. The V and J ends lost 5 bases and 0 bases, in that order; junction bases with no gene match: 7. The CDR3 contains 16 residues. Germline values: CDR1 LNHDA, CDR2 SQIVND (reference sequence). The CDR3 region has the DNA TGTGCCAGTAGTCTCGCTAGCGGCAGCTCCTACAATGAGCAGTTCTTC. Amino acids: CASSLASGSSYNEQFF.

The chain joins TRBV7-9 to TRBJ1-1, with 12 bases matching TRBD1. Germline-derived CDR1 and CDR2 are SEHNR and FQNEAQ (reference sequence). V shed 5 bases, J shed 3 bases, and the junction held 4 bases outside the gene matches. The CDR3 is 15 amino acids. CDR3 bases: TGTGCCAGCAGCCCGGGACAGGGGGCGGACACTGAAGCTTTCTTT. Its protein product is CASSPGQGADTEAFF.